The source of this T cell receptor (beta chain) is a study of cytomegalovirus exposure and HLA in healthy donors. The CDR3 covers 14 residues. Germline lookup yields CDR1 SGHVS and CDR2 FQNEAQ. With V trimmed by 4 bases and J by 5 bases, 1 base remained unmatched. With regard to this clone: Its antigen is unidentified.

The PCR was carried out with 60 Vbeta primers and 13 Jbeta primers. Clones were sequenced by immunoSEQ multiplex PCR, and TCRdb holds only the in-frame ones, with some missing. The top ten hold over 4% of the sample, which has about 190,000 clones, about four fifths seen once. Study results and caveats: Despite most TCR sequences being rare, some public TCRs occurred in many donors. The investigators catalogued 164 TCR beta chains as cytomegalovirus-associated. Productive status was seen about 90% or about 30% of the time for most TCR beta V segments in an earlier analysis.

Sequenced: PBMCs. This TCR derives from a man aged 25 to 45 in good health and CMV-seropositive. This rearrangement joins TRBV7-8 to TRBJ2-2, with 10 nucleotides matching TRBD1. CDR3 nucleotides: TGTGCCAGCAGCTGGGACAGGGGAACCGGGGAGCTGTTTTTT. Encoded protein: CASSWDRGTGELFF.